This T cell receptor beta chain was retrieved from a study of T cell responses to AZD1222 COVID-19 vaccine. Study-wide findings and caveats: Targeting of unmutated variant regions was reportedly seen in nearly half of spike-specific TCRs. Receipt of two AZD1222 doses was followed by a rise in Spike-specific TCR breadth and depth. The donor group comprised mostly white British people and more females; the analysis possibly underestimated clonal diversity.

This table comes from immunoSEQ multiplex PCR, and its TCRdb copy is limited to in-frame clones, with some not included. The sample shows around 110,000 clones, about 90% of them seen only once. Regarding this clone: Its target is not known.

The source was peripheral blood, collected 28 days after the second AZD1222 dose. The sequence was collected from an adult who received the AZD1222 COVID-19 vaccine.

The CDR3 nucleotides are TGCGCCAGCTTAGGAGACCACGAGCAGTACTTC. Its protein product is CASLGDHEQYF. The chain is built from TRBV5-1 and TRBJ2-7; D call uncertain. The CDR3 has 11 amino acids. The V end lost 7 bases, the J end lost 5 bases, and 10 bases lay between the germline ends. Germline CDR1 SGHRS, CDR2 YFSETQ.